The 3 T cell receptor beta chains reported below all come from one sample, sequenced in a study of blood T cell repertoires in COVID-19 (dated by TCRdb to about 2020). The library came from the immunoSEQ multiplex PCR assay. TCRdb holds this immuneACCESS table with in-frame rearrangements only. Some clones are missing; in checked studies, unresolved V genes explain under half, and the rest has no known cause. The sample table lists about 150,000 clones, 80% to 90% of them with a count of one. The ten most abundant clones make up around 14% of the sample. Sequenced material: peripheral blood. The receptors originated from a woman aged 40-49 years with acute or convalescent COVID-19.

The chain uses TRBV12-5 and TRBJ2-7, with 7 nucleotides matching TRBD1. V dropped 0 bases and J dropped 3; count of bases not matched to a gene: 8. The germline V gene encodes CDR1 LGHNT and CDR2 FRNRAP. The CDR3 spans 16 residues. This CDR3 reads CASGLVLGRDSYEQYF. DNA of the CDR3: TGTGCTAGTGGTTTGGTACTCGGTCGGGACAGCTACGAGCAGTACTTC.

This clone came up a few times. The chain is built from TRBV4-2 and TRBJ1-1; no clear D gene. CDR1 is LGHNA and CDR2 is YNFKEQ in the germline V gene. V gave up 4 bases and J gave up 6 bases, with 30 bases separating them. The CDR3 is made up of 19 amino acids. The CDR3 DNA sequence: TGTGCCAGCAGCCGCGGAAGCGGGGAGAGCCAAGACCTTTTCTCTGAAGCTTTCTTT. This sequence encodes CASSRGSGESQDLFSEAFF.

The chain links TRBV5-1 to TRBJ2-5, with a possible D match to TRBD2 (5 bases). The CDR3 is 11 residues long. CDR1 and CDR2 from the germline V gene are SGHRS and YFSETQ. Deletions cut 4 bases from V and 4 bases from J, with 5 bases between. The CDR3 DNA reads TGCGCCAGCAGCGAGGGAGAGACCCAGTACTTC. It encodes CASSEGETQYF. Full variable domain (remainder filled in from reference TRBV5-1 and TRBJ2-5): KAGVTQTPRYLIKTRGQQVTLSCSPISGHRSVSWYQQTPGQGLQFLFEYFSETQRNKGNFPGRFSGRQFSNSRSEMNVSTLELGDSALYLCASSEGETQYFGPGTRLLVL.